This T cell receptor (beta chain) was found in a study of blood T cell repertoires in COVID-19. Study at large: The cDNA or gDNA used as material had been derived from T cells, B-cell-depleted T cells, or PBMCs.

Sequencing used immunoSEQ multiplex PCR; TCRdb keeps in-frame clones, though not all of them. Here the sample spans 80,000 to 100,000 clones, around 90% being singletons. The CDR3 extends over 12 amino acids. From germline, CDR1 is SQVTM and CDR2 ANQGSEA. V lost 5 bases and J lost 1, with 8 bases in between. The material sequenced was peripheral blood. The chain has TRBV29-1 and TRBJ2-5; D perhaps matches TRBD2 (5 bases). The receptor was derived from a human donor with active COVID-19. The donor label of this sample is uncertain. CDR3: CSVSEGQETQYF. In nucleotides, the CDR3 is TGCAGCGTTTCCGAGGGCCAAGAGACCCAGTACTTC.